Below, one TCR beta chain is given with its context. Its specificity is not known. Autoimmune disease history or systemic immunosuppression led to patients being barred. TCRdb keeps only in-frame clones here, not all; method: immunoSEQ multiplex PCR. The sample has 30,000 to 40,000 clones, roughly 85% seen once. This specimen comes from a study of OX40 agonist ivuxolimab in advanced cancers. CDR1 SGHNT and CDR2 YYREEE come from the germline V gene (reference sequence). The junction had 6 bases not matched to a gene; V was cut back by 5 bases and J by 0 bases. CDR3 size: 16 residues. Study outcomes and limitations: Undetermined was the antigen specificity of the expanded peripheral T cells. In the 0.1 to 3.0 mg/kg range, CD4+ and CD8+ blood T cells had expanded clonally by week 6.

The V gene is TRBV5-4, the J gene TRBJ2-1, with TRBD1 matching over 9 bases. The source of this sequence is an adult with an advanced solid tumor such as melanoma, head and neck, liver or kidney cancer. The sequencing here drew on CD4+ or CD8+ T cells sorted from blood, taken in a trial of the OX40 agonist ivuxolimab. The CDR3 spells CASSIGQGSSYNEQFF. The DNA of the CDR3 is TGTGCCAGCAGTATAGGACAGGGGAGCTCCTACAATGAGCAGTTCTTC.